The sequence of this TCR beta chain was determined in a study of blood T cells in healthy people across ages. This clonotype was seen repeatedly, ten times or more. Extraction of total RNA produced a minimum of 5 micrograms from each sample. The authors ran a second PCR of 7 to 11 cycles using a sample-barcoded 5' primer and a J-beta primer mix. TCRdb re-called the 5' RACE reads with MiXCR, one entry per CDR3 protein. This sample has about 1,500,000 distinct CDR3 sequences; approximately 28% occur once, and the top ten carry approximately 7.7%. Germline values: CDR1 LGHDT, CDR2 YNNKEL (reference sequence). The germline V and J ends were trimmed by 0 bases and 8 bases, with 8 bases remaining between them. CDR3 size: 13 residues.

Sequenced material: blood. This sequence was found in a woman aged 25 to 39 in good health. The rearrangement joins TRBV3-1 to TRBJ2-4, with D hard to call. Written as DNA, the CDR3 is TGTGCCAGCAGCCAAGATCATGCGGACATTCAGTACTTC. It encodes CASSQDHADIQYF.